What follows are 29 T cell receptor beta chains derived from one specimen sequenced in a study of cytomegalovirus exposure and HLA in healthy donors. The PCR employed 60 Vbeta primers together with 13 Jbeta primers. Method: immunoSEQ multiplex PCR; TCRdb's copy keeps in-frame clones and lacks some. The data hold 100,000 to 150,000 clones, with over 65% observed a single time. The material sequenced was PBMCs. These receptors were taken from a middle-aged woman in good health and CMV-seropositive.

The chain's CDR3 is CASSSYTGISNQPQHF. CDR3 DNA: TGTGCCAGCAGCTCCTATACAGGGATTAGCAATCAGCCCCAGCATTTT. The chain couples TRBV7-8 to TRBJ1-5; a possible D gene is TRBD1 (6 bases). The V gene's germline CDR1 is SGHVS and CDR2 FQNEAQ. The length of the CDR3 is 16 residues. V lost 4 bases and J 0 bases, leaving 13 bases between the germline ends.

The rearrangement joins TRBV2 to TRBJ2-1; 12 positions agree with TRBD2. The germline gives CDR1 SNHLY, CDR2 FYNNEI. The trim removed 6 bases at V and 6 bases at J, leaving 15 bases unmatched. The CDR3 length is 18 residues. CDR3 nucleotide sequence: TGTGCCAGCAGAAGACTAGCGGGGGAGCACGACTTAACCAATGAGCAGTTCTTC. Translation: CASRRLAGEHDLTNEQFF.

V is TRBV5-1 and J is TRBJ2-7; 9 bases match TRBD1. The CDR3 sequence is 14 residues long. Germline lookup yields CDR1 SGHRS and CDR2 YFSETQ. Trimming at V came to 0 bases and at J to 7 bases, leaving 5 bases not matched to a gene. DNA for the CDR3: TGCGCCAGCAGCTTGGGACAGGGGGAAGGGGAGCAGTACTTC. It yields the protein CASSLGQGEGEQYF. Supplemented by reference TRBV5-1 and TRBJ2-7, the full variable domain reads KAGVTQTPRYLIKTRGQQVTLSCSPISGHRSVSWYQQTPGQGLQFLFEYFSETQRNKGNFPGRFSGRQFSNSRSEMNVSTLELGDSALYLCASSLGQGEGEQYFGPGTRLTVT.

The chain carries TRBV2 and TRBJ2-1; TRBD2 aligns across 9 bases. CDR3 length: 16 residues. Germline CDR1 reads SNHLY; CDR2 reads FYNNEI. The V gene end was trimmed by 5 bases and the J gene end by 2 bases; junction bases not matched to a gene: 7. CDR3 amino acids: CASSHPSGVTYNEQFF. The CDR3 DNA reads TGTGCCAGCAGTCATCCTAGCGGGGTTACCTACAATGAGCAGTTCTTC. Drawing the rest from reference TRBV2 and TRBJ2-1, the complete variable domain is EPEVTQTPSHQVTQMGQEVILRCVPISNHLYFYWYRQILGQKVEFLVSFYNNEISEKSEIFDDQFSVERPDGSNFTLKIRSTKLEDSAMYFCASSHPSGVTYNEQFFGPGTRLTVL.

This clone was found a few times. V is TRBV5-6 and J is TRBJ1-2; the D gene is possibly TRBD1 (6 bases). With 4 bases removed from V and 0 bases from J, the gap between germline ends came to 13 bases. Germline V gene data show CDR1 as SGHDT and CDR2 as YYEEEE. The CDR3 is made up of 15 amino acids. The CDR3 is CASSGQGRSNYGYTF. The CDR3 DNA follows: TGTGCCAGCAGCGGCCAGGGGCGCTCTAACTATGGCTACACCTTC.

The chain employs TRBV27 and TRBJ1-4, with a possible D match to TRBD1 (6 bases). Deletions cut 6 bases from V and 2 bases from J, with 13 bases between. CDR1 and CDR2 (germline): MNHEY, SMNVEV (reference sequence). This CDR3 has 15 residues. CDR3 sequence (DNA): TGTGCCAGCAGACTTACAGGGTTGACTAATGAAAAACTGTTTTTT. Its translation is CASRLTGLTNEKLFF.

V and J are TRBV7-2 and TRBJ1-4, with TRBD1 matching 7 bases. Per germline, CDR1 SGHTA and CDR2 FQGNSA. V trimming: 2 bases; J trimming: 4 bases; junction bases outside the gene matches: 13. The CDR3 consists of 18 residues. CDR3 protein: CASSLTATWDSNNEKLFF. The CDR3 DNA sequence: TGTGCCAGCAGCTTAACAGCCACTTGGGACAGCAATAATGAAAAACTGTTTTTT.

The V and J genes are TRBV18 and TRBJ2-7; TRBD1 agrees at 10 bases. Germline-derived CDR1 and CDR2 are KGHSH and LQKENI. The CDR3 is 15 residues long. V shed 6 bases and J 2 bases; nucleotides not matched to a gene: 7. As DNA, the CDR3 is TGTGCCAGCTCCTCCGGGACAGGGGCCCCCTACGAGCAGTACTTC. Its protein product is CASSSGTGAPYEQYF.

V usage is TRBV2 and J usage is TRBJ2-5; maybe TRBD2 (6 bases). The V end lost 8 bases, the J end lost 2 bases, and 12 bases lay between the germline ends. The germline V gene has CDR1 SNHLY and CDR2 FYNNEI. The CDR3 is 13 residues long. CDR3 nucleotide sequence: TGTGCCAGCGGGGGGATGAGACAAGAGACCCAGTACTTC. Protein product: CASGGMRQETQYF.

V gene TRBV6-5 combines with J gene TRBJ2-7, with D maybe TRBD1 (7 bases). This CDR3 is built from 15 residues. Germline V gives CDR1 MNHEY, CDR2 SVGAGI. V was shortened by 6 bases and J by 1 base, with 16 bases between the two germline ends. The CDR3 DNA reads TGTGCCAGCAGCCCAGCCTCAGGGGGGTCCTACGAGCAGTACTTC. Translating it yields CASSPASGGSYEQYF.

This clone has a handful of counts. Its ends do not fully match the called genes, so a read error is possible. V is TRBV19 and J is TRBJ2-5; D possibly corresponds to TRBD1 (5 bases). The CDR3 spans 15 residues. Looked up from germline, CDR1 is LNHDA and CDR2 is SQIVND (reference sequence). CDR3 in amino acids: CASKNNGAGEETQYF. The CDR3 DNA is TGTGCGAGTAAGAACAATGGGGCCGGAGAAGAGACCCAGTACTTC.

The V call is TRBV6-5, the J call TRBJ2-7, with 13 bases aligning to TRBD2. Trimming cost V 2 bases and J 6 bases; bases outside gene matches: 7. The CDR3 sequence is 16 residues long. CDR1 and CDR2 from the germline V gene are MNHEY and SVGAGI. Here the CDR3 reads CASSYRWTSGRPEQYF. The CDR3 DNA follows: TGTGCCAGCAGTTACCGATGGACTAGCGGGAGACCCGAGCAGTACTTC.

This chain joins TRBV6-6 and TRBJ2-1; 8 bases align to TRBD2. V lost 5 bases to trimming and J lost 13 bases; unmatched junction nucleotides: 4. Germline V CDR1 and CDR2: MNHNY, SVGAGI (reference sequence). The CDR3 covers 11 residues. CDR3 nucleotides: TGTGCCAGCAGTAGAGCGGGAGACCAGTTCTTC. Translation gives CASSRAGDQFF.

The chain joins TRBV5-1 to TRBJ2-2, with 13 positions matching TRBD2. The germline V gene has CDR1 SGHRS and CDR2 YFSETQ. V lost 5 bases and J lost 9; bases outside the gene matches: 7. This CDR3 contains 15 residues. The CDR3 region is CASRELAGGPWELFF. CDR3 in DNA: TGCGCCAGCAGGGAACTAGCGGGAGGGCCTTGGGAGCTGTTTTTT.

This clone has just a few counts. The chain is built from TRBV9 and TRBJ1-1, with D unclear. The germline V gene has CDR1 SGDLS and CDR2 YYNGEE. CDR3 length: 12 residues. V lost 5 bases and J 3 bases, leaving 8 bases between the germline ends. The CDR3 DNA reads as TGTGCCAGCAGGGGGAGGGACACTGAAGCTTTCTTT. This encodes CASRGRDTEAFF.

This clone was seen once. The rearrangement links TRBV6-5 to TRBJ2-5, with a possible D match to TRBD2 (7 bases). Trimming removed 6 bases at V and 2 bases at J, with 13 bases between. The CDR3 extends over 14 amino acids. Per the germline V gene, CDR1 is MNHEY and CDR2 is SVGAGI. The CDR3 sequence: CASRGASGQETQYF. The CDR3 DNA reads as TGTGCCAGCAGGGGGGCTAGCGGACAAGAGACCCAGTACTTC.

The rearrangement joins TRBV7-2 to TRBJ1-2; D is undetermined. Germline V gene lookup returns CDR1 SGHTA and CDR2 FQGNSA. The V gene lost 5 bases and the J gene lost 6 bases, with 13 bases spanning the gap. This CDR3 is built from 13 residues. This CDR3 is CASSTSDQNGYTF. The CDR3 bases are TGTGCCAGCAGCACTAGCGACCAGAATGGCTACACCTTC.

The chain uses TRBV7-3 and TRBJ2-2, with 7 bases aligning to TRBD1. The germline CDR1 and CDR2 sequences are SGHTA and FQGTGA. The CDR3 runs to 23 residues. V shed 1 base and J 4 bases; nucleotides not matched to a gene: 27. CDR3 in amino acids: CASSLKPGGARKSGTGATGELFF. The CDR3 region has the DNA TGTGCCAGCAGCTTAAAGCCAGGGGGAGCCCGAAAATCTGGAACTGGTGCCACCGGGGAGCTGTTTTTT. Complete variable domain (other parts from reference TRBV7-3 and TRBJ2-2): GAGVSQTPSNKVTEKGKYVELRCDPISGHTALYWYRQSLGQGPEFLIYFQGTGAADDSGLPNDRFFAVRPEGSVSTLKIQRTERGDSAVYLCASSLKPGGARKSGTGATGELFFGEGSRLTVL.

The CDR3 sequence: CASSHSGQHNEQFF. In DNA form, the CDR3 reads TGCGCCAGCAGCCATAGCGGGCAACACAATGAGCAGTTCTTC. V is TRBV5-1 and J is TRBJ2-1; 7 nucleotides match TRBD2. The CDR3 runs 14 residues. Trimming cost V 4 bases and J 5 bases; bases outside gene matches: 6. Germline values: CDR1 SGHRS, CDR2 YFSETQ.

This chain uses TRBV29-1 with TRBJ1-2; 12 bases map to TRBD1. With 7 bases clipped from V and 7 bases from J, the junction kept 7 bases outside the gene matches. This CDR3 comprises 13 residues. Germline V lookup: CDR1 SQVTM, CDR2 ANQGSEA. CDR3 sequence (DNA): TGCAGCGCTTCCGGGACAGGGGGCTTTGGCTACACCTTC. Translation gives CSASGTGGFGYTF.

The CDR3 protein is CASSIRQGGTQETQYF. In DNA form, the CDR3 reads TGTGCCAGTAGTATTAGGCAGGGAGGGACCCAAGAGACCCAGTACTTC. The gene calls are TRBV19 and TRBJ2-5; 7 bases agree with TRBD2. V trimming: 3 bases; J trimming: 1 base; junction bases outside the gene matches: 8. Germline assignment: CDR1 LNHDA and CDR2 SQIVND (reference sequence). The length of the CDR3 is 16 residues.

The V gene is TRBV5-4, the J gene TRBJ2-7; 9 bases align to TRBD1. Per germline, CDR1 SGHNT and CDR2 YYREEE (reference sequence). This CDR3 has 15 residues. Unmatched junction bases numbered 6, after V lost 4 bases and J lost 1 base. The CDR3 spells CASSPGQGPSYEQYF. The CDR3, as DNA: TGTGCCAGCAGCCCGGGACAGGGTCCTTCCTACGAGCAGTACTTC. Looking up the rest from reference TRBV5-4 and TRBJ2-7 gives the full variable domain: ETGVTQSPTHLIKTRGQQVTLRCSSQSGHNTVSWYQQALGQGPQFIFQYYREEENGRGNFPPRFSGLQFPNYSSELNVNALELDDSALYLCASSPGQGPSYEQYFGPGTRLTVT.

The gene calls are TRBV6-5 and TRBJ2-7, with D perhaps matching TRBD2 (7 bases). CDR3 length: 15 residues. Deletions cut 4 bases from V and 1 base from J, with 14 bases between. The germline V gene encodes CDR1 MNHEY and CDR2 SVGAGI. CDR3 residues: CASSLGRGGSYEQYF. The CDR3 DNA follows: TGTGCCAGCAGTTTGGGAAGGGGGGGGTCCTACGAGCAGTACTTC.

V gene TRBV6-5 combines with J gene TRBJ1-3; no firm D call. The CDR3 has 13 amino acids. The V gene's germline CDR1 is MNHEY and CDR2 SVGAGI. Trimming stripped 5 bases from V and 3 bases from J, with 8 bases between. The CDR3 bases are TGTGCCAGCAGTACAGACGGTGGAAACACCATATATTTT. Its translation is CASSTDGGNTIYF.

The gene calls are TRBV28 and TRBJ1-5; no firm D call. Germline V gene sequence: CDR1 MDHEN, CDR2 SYDVKM. This CDR3 is 13 amino acids long. Trimming pared 4 bases from V and 9 bases from J, leaving 13 bases between. The CDR3: CASSSGSEGPQHF. The CDR3 coding sequence is TGTGCCAGCAGTTCTGGCAGCGAGGGGCCCCAGCATTTT.

V gene TRBV19 combines with J gene TRBJ1-2, with a tentative D call TRBD1 (5 bases). From germline, CDR1 is LNHDA and CDR2 SQIVND (reference sequence). Deletions cut 5 bases from V and 4 bases from J, with 8 bases between. CDR3 size: 12 residues. This CDR3 is CASSVDSYGYTF. The CDR3 DNA is TGTGCCAGTAGTGTTGACAGCTATGGCTACACCTTC.

This clone was counted a few times. CDR3 in DNA: TGTGCCAGCAGTTTAGGAGGGGCCTGGGCCAACGTCCTGACTTTC. Translation: CASSLGGAWANVLTF. This chain links TRBV28 with TRBJ2-6, with D perhaps TRBD2 (6 bases). The V gene's germline CDR1 is MDHEN and CDR2 SYDVKM. The CDR3 extends over 15 amino acids. Between the trimmed V and J ends, which lost 2 bases and 5 bases, there was a span of 10 bases.

This clone has more than one count but fewer than ten. V and J are TRBV19 and TRBJ1-2; no definite D call. This CDR3 has 13 residues. Trimming took 6 bases from V and 3 from J, leaving 11 bases between them. Germline CDR1 and CDR2: LNHDA and SQIVND (reference sequence). The CDR3 protein is CASREGPYYGYTF. The CDR3 nucleotides read TGTGCCAGTAGGGAGGGTCCTTACTATGGCTACACCTTC. The whole variable domain, remainder taken from reference TRBV19 and TRBJ1-2, is DGGITQSPKYLFRKEGQNVTLSCEQNLNHDAMYWYRQDPGQGLRLIYYSQIVNDFQKGDIAEGYSVSREKKESFPLTVTSAQKNPTAFYLCASREGPYYGYTFGSGTRLTVV.

V is TRBV4-1 and J is TRBJ1-2, with D unresolved. This CDR3 comprises 18 residues. CDR1 and CDR2 (germline): MGHRA, YSYEKL. The V end lost 0 bases, the J end lost 4 bases, and 21 bases lay between the germline ends. CDR3 sequence reads: CASSQDRPLERWVYGYTF. The CDR3 DNA sequence: TGCGCCAGCAGCCAAGATCGTCCCTTGGAGAGGTGGGTCTATGGCTACACCTTC.